One sample yielded the 17 T cell receptor beta chains listed below, sequenced in a study of OX40 agonist ivuxolimab in advanced cancers. Profiling relied on immunoSEQ multiplex PCR, and the TCRdb table lists in-frame clones only, not all of them. This sample has about 51,000 clones, with 65% to 85% found just once. Sequenced here: CD4+ or CD8+ T cells sorted from blood, sampled in a trial of the OX40 agonist ivuxolimab. Source of these receptors: an adult with an advanced solid tumor such as melanoma, head and neck, liver or kidney cancer.

This clone was recorded at least ten times. The genes are TRBV5-4 and TRBJ1-2; D gene unclear. Germline V gene sequence: CDR1 SGHNT, CDR2 YYREEE (reference sequence). Deletions cut 3 bases from V and 8 bases from J, with 14 bases between. CDR3 length equals 13 residues. CDR3 sequence (DNA): TGTGCCAGCAGCTCCCCGACCCTGTACGGCTACACCTTC. Protein: CASSSPTLYGYTF.

The CDR3 DNA sequence: TGTGCCAGCAGCAACGGGGGTGGGGGACTAGCGGGAGCCGAGCAGTACTTC. Translated: CASSNGGGGLAGAEQYF. The J gene is TRBJ2-7, the V gene TRBV21-1; TRBD2, the table's D call, lacks a check against the DNA. TRBV21-1 is annotated as a pseudogene. This CDR3 is built from 17 residues.

The chain has TRBV30 and TRBJ2-3; D uncertain. The germline V gene has CDR1 GTSNPN and CDR2 SVGIG (reference sequence). Trimming cost V 1 base and J 6 bases, with 8 bases left between them. The CDR3 has 12 residues. In nucleotides, the CDR3 is TGTGCCTGGAGTGAGAGTCGGGATACGCAGTATTTT. As protein: CAWSESRDTQYF.

V and J are TRBV5-1 and TRBJ2-1, with D perhaps matching TRBD2 (6 bases). Trimming removed 0 bases at V and 0 bases at J, with 16 bases between. CDR1 SGHRS and CDR2 YFSETQ come from the germline V gene. CDR3 length: 18 amino acids. CDR3: CASSLEPGLTTSYNEQFF. CDR3 bases: TGCGCCAGCAGCTTGGAACCGGGACTCACGACCTCCTACAATGAGCAGTTCTTC.

The chain employs TRBV7-8 and TRBJ1-3; no reliable D call. V lost 5 bases to trimming and J lost 0 bases, with 8 bases between them. Germline CDR1 and CDR2: SGHVS and FQNEAQ. The CDR3 runs to 14 residues. The CDR3 region has the DNA TGTGCCAGCAGCGAGCGGCGCTCTGGAAACACCATATATTTT. Translated: CASSERRSGNTIYF.

The J gene is TRBJ2-7, the V gene TRBV6-5; 7 bases are a match to TRBD1. From germline, CDR1 is MNHEY and CDR2 SVGAGI. After removal of 6 bases from V and 2 bases from J, the junction contained 7 bases not matched to a gene. CDR3 length equals 14 residues. DNA for the CDR3: TGTGCCAGCAGACGCAACACAGGGGCCTACGAGCAGTACTTC. Amino acids: CASRRNTGAYEQYF.

This chain connects TRBV19 to TRBJ2-3, with D hard to call. Germline-derived CDR1 and CDR2 are LNHDA and SQIVND (reference sequence). This CDR3 has 14 amino acids. V lost 6 bases and J 4 bases, leaving 14 bases between the germline ends. The CDR3 is CASRRVGRADTQYF. The CDR3 DNA reads as TGTGCCAGTAGACGGGTGGGCCGCGCAGATACGCAGTATTTT.

The CDR3 sequence is CASAATGMNTEAFF. CDR3 nucleotide sequence: TGTGCCAGCGCCGCGACAGGGATGAACACTGAAGCTTTCTTT. The chain carries TRBV6-6 and TRBJ1-1; 7 bases agree with TRBD1. CDR1 is MNHNY and CDR2 is SVGAGI in the germline V gene (reference sequence). The J segment lost 0 bases and the V segment lost 8 bases, leaving 6 bases of the junction unmatched. CDR3 length equals 14 residues.

The chain couples TRBV9 to TRBJ1-4; D is uncertain. The germline V gene has CDR1 SGDLS and CDR2 YYNGEE. The CDR3 length is 15 residues. Trimming stripped 0 bases from V and 4 bases from J, with 10 bases between. In DNA form, the CDR3 reads TGTGCCAGCAGCGTAGCTTACGGGTATAATGAAAAACTGTTTTTT. Residues: CASSVAYGYNEKLFF.

The CDR3 DNA is TGTGCCAGCCTAGGGGACAACTCCTACGAGCAGTACTTC. It translates to CASLGDNSYEQYF. The V call is TRBV28, the J call TRBJ2-7; possible D gene TRBD1, 6 bases. CDR1 is MDHEN and CDR2 is SYDVKM in the germline V gene. The CDR3 runs 13 residues. V was clipped by 8 bases and J by 0 bases, with 11 bases between them.

V usage is TRBV6-6 and J usage is TRBJ1-3; weak D call: TRBD1 (5 bases). The V end lost 2 bases, the J end lost 4 bases, and 6 bases lay between the germline ends. In germline, CDR1 is MNHNY, CDR2 SVGAGI (reference sequence). CDR3 size: 13 residues. Here the CDR3 reads CASSYAGGNTIYF. For the CDR3, the DNA is TGTGCCAGCAGTTACGCAGGGGGAAACACCATATATTTT.

The V gene is TRBV29-1, the J gene TRBJ2-7; D is unclear. Trimming pared 6 bases from V and 5 bases from J, leaving 14 bases between. The CDR3 loop spans 12 amino acids. CDR1 is SQVTM and CDR2 is ANQGSEA in the germline V gene. DNA for the CDR3: TGCAGCGTAGCTCCCATTGAACACGAGCAGTACTTC. Protein: CSVAPIEHEQYF.

The J gene is TRBJ2-5, the V gene TRBV5-5; D is unclear. The CDR3 contains 14 residues. Trimming took 1 base from V and 0 from J, leaving 7 bases between them. The germline V gene has CDR1 SGHKS and CDR2 YYEKEE (reference sequence). The CDR3 region has the DNA TGTGCCAGCAGCTTGAACGGGTACCAAGAGACCCAGTACTTC. Amino acid sequence: CASSLNGYQETQYF.

The V and J genes are TRBV4-2 and TRBJ2-7; 15 bases map to TRBD2. This CDR3 contains 16 residues. With 0 bases clipped from V and 11 bases from J, the junction kept 8 bases outside the gene matches. Germline V gene sequence: CDR1 LGHNA, CDR2 YNFKEQ. This CDR3 reads CASSQDRGLAGGGKYF. The CDR3, as DNA: TGTGCCAGCAGCCAAGACAGGGGACTAGCGGGAGGTGGAAAGTACTTC.

The chain recombines TRBV6-6 with TRBJ1-1; 8 positions match TRBD1. Germline-derived CDR1 and CDR2 are MNHNY and SVGAGI (reference sequence). With 6 bases clipped from V and 4 bases from J, the junction kept 4 bases outside the gene matches. This CDR3 is 13 amino acids long. CDR3 region: CASSATGGTEAFF. In nucleotides, the CDR3 is TGTGCCAGCAGCGCCACAGGGGGCACTGAAGCTTTCTTT.

The chain is built from TRBV21-1 and TRBJ2-7; the listed D gene, TRBD1, was not tested against the DNA. TRBV21-1 is marked as a pseudogene. The CDR3 spans 16 residues. CDR3 nucleotides: TGTGCCAGCAGCAAAGACAACCGCGACAGGCGGTACGAGCAGTACTTC. This encodes CASSKDNRDRRYEQYF.

The chain combines TRBV5-6 with TRBJ2-2; possible D gene TRBD1, 6 bases. CDR3 length: 15 residues. V dropped 5 bases and J dropped 3 bases, with 14 bases sitting between them. CDR1 and CDR2 from the germline V gene are SGHDT and YYEEEE. This CDR3 reads CASRGAGPDTGELFF. As DNA, the CDR3 is TGTGCCAGCAGGGGGGCCGGGCCGGACACCGGGGAGCTGTTTTTT. Based on the CDR3 plus reference TRBV5-6 and TRBJ2-2, the full variable domain is DAGVTQSPTHLIKTRGQQVTLRCSPKSGHDTVSWYQQALGQGPQFIFQYYEEEERQRGNFPDRFSGHQFPNYSSELNVNALLLGDSALYLCASRGAGPDTGELFFGEGSRLTVL.